These 30 T cell receptor beta chains originate from one sample sequenced in a study of neoadjuvant anti-PD-1 for oral cavity cancer. The method was immunoSEQ multiplex PCR; TCRdb's version includes in-frame clones alone and lacks a portion of them. The sample includes around 14,000 clones, about 67% of them seen just once. Sequencing was performed on PBMCs, taken before nivolumab (anti-PD-1) treatment. Receptors were obtained from a person aged 40-85 years with oral cavity squamous cell carcinoma.

The chain carries TRBV7-9 and TRBJ1-5; tentatively, D is TRBD1 (5 bases). The V end was cut by 5 bases, the J end by 7 bases, with 18 bases between. Germline loops: CDR1 SEHNR, CDR2 FQNEAQ (reference sequence). The CDR3 sequence is 15 residues long. The DNA of the CDR3 is TGTGCCAGCAGCCCCGATTTCAGGGAGGGACAGCCCCAGCATTTT. As protein: CASSPDFREGQPQHF.

The chain couples TRBV2 to TRBJ1-1, with TRBD1 matching 8 bases. The germline CDR1 and CDR2 sequences are SNHLY and FYNNEI. This CDR3 has 15 residues. V shed 6 bases, J shed 0 bases, and the junction held 6 bases outside the gene matches. CDR3 nucleotide sequence: TGTGCCAGCAGAGAACGACAGGGGATGAACACTGAAGCTTTCTTT. This sequence encodes CASRERQGMNTEAFF.

The chain uses TRBV6-1 and TRBJ1-5; the D gene is possibly TRBD1 (5 bases). The CDR3 sequence is 13 residues long. Trimming took off 4 bases at V and 5 bases at J, with 9 bases between the two ends. Germline V lookup: CDR1 MNHNS, CDR2 SASEGT. CDR3 loop: CASSGQSHQPQHF. The CDR3 nucleotides read TGTGCCAGCAGTGGACAGAGTCATCAGCCCCAGCATTTT.

This rearrangement joins TRBV18 to TRBJ1-6; tentative D call: TRBD1 (5 bases). The CDR3 consists of 13 residues. Trimming removed 2 bases from V and 10 bases from J, with 9 bases in between. Per germline, CDR1 KGHSH and CDR2 LQKENI. CDR3 sequence (DNA): TGTGCCAGCTCACCAGGGGACGAGTCACCCCTCCACTTT. Its translation is CASSPGDESPLHF.

J is TRBJ1-1 and V is TRBV11-2; 7 bases map to TRBD1. The ends lost 3 bases at V and 2 bases at J; junction bases unmatched: 6. The CDR3 covers 15 residues. Germline CDR1 reads SGHAT; CDR2 reads FQNNGV. CDR3 loop: CASSFSGQQNTEAFF. CDR3 nucleotide sequence: TGTGCCAGCAGCTTCTCGGGACAGCAAAACACTGAAGCTTTCTTT.

The chain is built from TRBV11-2 and TRBJ2-7, with D tentatively TRBD2 (7 bases). Germline V gene sequence: CDR1 SGHAT, CDR2 FQNNGV. CDR3 length equals 14 residues. The V and J ends lost 0 bases and 6 bases respectively, with 12 bases between them. The CDR3 reads CASSLDSGGSEQYF. CDR3 DNA: TGTGCCAGCAGCTTAGATTCGGGGGGCTCCGAGCAGTACTTC.

This clone was observed a single time. The genes are TRBV7-6 and TRBJ2-1; tentative D call: TRBD2 (6 bases). The CDR3 has 14 residues. Trimming removed 5 bases from V and 6 bases from J, with 14 bases in between. Germline values: CDR1 SGHVS, CDR2 FNYEAQ. CDR3 nucleotides: TGTGCCAGCAGCCGACGGGAGTCTTCCAATGAGCAGTTCTTC. Protein sequence: CASSRRESSNEQFF.

The chain uses TRBV9 and TRBJ2-5, with D tentatively TRBD2 (6 bases). Germline values: CDR1 SGDLS, CDR2 YYNGEE. The ends were cut back, 0 bases at V and 4 bases at J, with 7 bases in the middle. The CDR3 extends over 13 amino acids. The CDR3 DNA is TGTGCCAGCAGCGTAGCCGGGGGAGAGACCCAGTACTTC. Its protein product is CASSVAGGETQYF.

The CDR3 is CASTIQDSYGYTF. The CDR3 DNA reads as TGTGCCAGCACCATTCAGGACAGCTATGGCTACACCTTC. The chain has TRBV7-8 and TRBJ1-2; perhaps TRBD1 as D (6 bases). The CDR3 totals 13 residues. Per the germline V gene, CDR1 is SGHVS and CDR2 is FQNEAQ. V was pared by 7 bases and J by 4 bases, with 13 bases between.

This clone was detected a few times. The chain combines TRBV19 with TRBJ2-1; the match to TRBD2 covers 12 bases. Unmatched junction bases numbered 8, after V lost 5 bases and J lost 6 bases. Germline CDR1 and CDR2: LNHDA and SQIVND (reference sequence). The CDR3 sequence is 16 residues long. CDR3 sequence: CASSFPLAGGSNEQFF. The CDR3 coding sequence is TGTGCCAGTAGTTTCCCCCTAGCGGGAGGGTCCAATGAGCAGTTCTTC.

The rearrangement uses TRBV18 and TRBJ1-2, with 9 bases lining up with TRBD1. Germline V gene sequence: CDR1 KGHSH, CDR2 LQKENI. V shed 1 base, J shed 0 bases, and the junction held 6 bases outside the gene matches. This CDR3 contains 17 residues. CDR3 sequence (DNA): TGTGCCAGCTCACCACTCGGACAGGGGAGAACTAACTATGGCTACACCTTC. Amino acids: CASSPLGQGRTNYGYTF. The variable domain in full, completed from reference TRBV18 and TRBJ1-2, reads NAGVMQNPRHLVRRRGQEARLRCSPMKGHSHVYWYRQLPEEGLKFMVYLQKENIIDESGMPKERFSAEFPKEGPSILRIQQVVRGDSAAYFCASSPLGQGRTNYGYTFGSGTRLTVV.

Comment on this clone: A junction end diverges from the germline sequence, so it may reflect a read error. J is TRBJ1-2 and V is TRBV28, with 8 positions matching TRBD1. Germline CDR1 is MDHEN and CDR2 is SYDVKM. CDR3 size: 14 residues. The DNA of the CDR3 is TGTGCCAGCAGTATTTCGACAGGGGTCTATGGCTACATCTTC. It translates to CASSISTGVYGYIF.

The chain carries TRBV5-1 and TRBJ2-4; 7 bases are a match to TRBD2. Per the germline V gene, CDR1 is SGHRS and CDR2 is YFSETQ. Germline trimming cut 2 bases from V and 2 bases from J; bases unmatched to any gene: 10. The CDR3 has 17 residues. The CDR3, as DNA: TGCGCCAGCAGCTTTGGTAAGACGGGAGGTTCCAAAAACATTCAGTACTTC. Translation: CASSFGKTGGSKNIQYF. Together with reference TRBV5-1 and TRBJ2-4, the CDR3 gives the full variable domain: KAGVTQTPRYLIKTRGQQVTLSCSPISGHRSVSWYQQTPGQGLQFLFEYFSETQRNKGNFPGRFSGRQFSNSRSEMNVSTLELGDSALYLCASSFGKTGGSKNIQYFGAGTRLSVL.

The chain links TRBV11-2 to TRBJ2-3; 7 bases map to TRBD1. The CDR3 has 15 residues. V was clipped by 4 bases and J by 6 bases; unmatched bases: 10. Germline V CDR1 and CDR2: SGHAT, FQNNGV. In DNA form, the CDR3 reads TGTGCCAGCAGCTCTTACAGGGGTTCAAGGGATACGCAGTATTTT. Residues: CASSSYRGSRDTQYF.

The CDR3 is CASSEEQGAKAFF. In DNA, the CDR3 is TGTGCCAGCAGTGAAGAGCAGGGCGCGAAAGCTTTCTTT. V usage is TRBV6-1 and J usage is TRBJ1-1; possible D gene TRBD1, 5 bases. The germline CDR1 and CDR2 sequences are MNHNS and SASEGT. Trimming took off 1 base at V and 9 bases at J, with 12 bases between the two ends. The CDR3 is 13 residues long.

The J gene is TRBJ2-5, the V gene TRBV5-6, with 8 positions matching TRBD1. V shed 2 bases, J shed 5 bases, and the junction held 5 bases outside the gene matches. This CDR3 comprises 14 residues. Germline V gives CDR1 SGHDT, CDR2 YYEEEE. The CDR3 DNA is TGTGCCAGCAGCTTCCAGGGGGCAACTGAGACCCAGTACTTC. It translates to CASSFQGATETQYF.

This clone was recorded once. The rearrangement joins TRBV2 to TRBJ2-4; possible D gene TRBD2, 5 bases. The CDR3 contains 12 residues. Germline CDR1 is SNHLY and CDR2 is FYNNEI. The V end was cut by 7 bases, the J end by 10 bases, with 14 bases between. CDR3 sequence reads: CASTARPGIQYF. DNA of the CDR3: TGTGCCAGCACGGCCAGGCCGGGAATTCAGTACTTC.

This clone turned up a few times. The genes are TRBV10-3 and TRBJ2-7, with D perhaps matching TRBD1 (6 bases). The V and J ends lost 2 bases and 7 bases respectively, with 9 bases between them. CDR3 size: 12 residues. CDR1 is ENHRY and CDR2 is SYGVKD in the germline V gene. CDR3 amino acids: CAISEGQMEQYF. CDR3 nucleotide sequence: TGTGCCATCAGTGAGGGACAGATGGAGCAGTACTTC.

The chain couples TRBV2 to TRBJ2-3, with 12 positions matching TRBD2. There are 15 residues in the CDR3. The V gene end was trimmed by 6 bases and the J gene end by 7 bases; junction bases not matched to a gene: 8. CDR1 is SNHLY, CDR2 FYNNEI, per germline. The CDR3 DNA is TGTGCCAGCAGCGCTAGCGGGAGGGCCTTACATACGCAGTATTTT. Its translation is CASSASGRALHTQYF.

The chain uses TRBV2 and TRBJ2-5, with 9 bases aligning to TRBD2. The CDR3 contains 15 residues. Germline V CDR1 and CDR2: SNHLY, FYNNEI. Germline trimming cut 7 bases from V and 4 bases from J; bases unmatched to any gene: 10. CDR3: CASKEGLAGGETQYF. The CDR3 DNA reads TGTGCCAGCAAAGAGGGACTAGCAGGAGGAGAGACCCAGTACTTC. The variable domain in full, with the rest retrieved from reference TRBV2 and TRBJ2-5, is EPEVTQTPSHQVTQMGQEVILRCVPISNHLYFYWYRQILGQKVEFLVSFYNNEISEKSEIFDDQFSVERPDGSNFTLKIRSTKLEDSAMYFCASKEGLAGGETQYFGPGTRLLVL.

The genes are TRBV5-6 and TRBJ1-5; D is possibly TRBD1 (5 bases). V lost 0 bases to trimming and J lost 5 bases, with 12 bases between them. There are 15 residues in the CDR3. Germline V gene lookup returns CDR1 SGHDT and CDR2 YYEEEE. Here the CDR3 reads CASSLGGFPHQPQHF. In DNA, the CDR3 is TGTGCCAGCAGCTTGGGGGGGTTCCCCCATCAGCCCCAGCATTTT.

The rearrangement links TRBV9 to TRBJ2-1, with 12 nucleotides matching TRBD2. CDR3 length: 16 residues. V shed 2 bases and J 10 bases; nucleotides not matched to a gene: 10. Germline V gene lookup returns CDR1 SGDLS and CDR2 YYNGEE. CDR3 DNA: TGTGCCAGCAGCGTCCTGGGCACTAGCGGGGGGAGGGAGCAGTTCTTC. Protein: CASSVLGTSGGREQFF.

The chain is built from TRBV7-8 and TRBJ2-5; D is ambiguous. Germline loops: CDR1 SGHVS, CDR2 FQNEAQ. Trimming cost V 4 bases and J 9 bases, with 12 bases left between them. The CDR3 spans 12 residues. CDR3: CASSSLEWAQYF. The CDR3 bases are TGTGCCAGCAGCTCCTTGGAGTGGGCCCAGTACTTC. Filled out from reference TRBV7-8 and TRBJ2-5, the complete variable domain reads GAGVSQSPRYKVAKRGQDVALRCDPISGHVSLFWYQQALGQGPEFLTYFQNEAQLDKSGLPSDRFFAERPEGSVSTLKIQRTQQEDSAVYLCASSSLEWAQYFGPGTRLLVL.

This rearrangement joins TRBV2 to TRBJ1-5; D not certain. The CDR3 runs to 13 residues. Germline V CDR1 and CDR2: SNHLY, FYNNEI. The germline V and J ends were trimmed by 8 bases and 0 bases, with 8 bases remaining between them. For the CDR3, the DNA is TGTGCCAGCCACAGAGATAGCAATCAGCCCCAGCATTTT. The encoded protein is CASHRDSNQPQHF.

V is TRBV30 and J is TRBJ1-6; the D is unclear. The CDR3 contains 12 residues. V was shortened by 0 bases and J by 12 bases, with 9 bases between the two germline ends. Germline values: CDR1 GTSNPN, CDR2 SVGIG (reference sequence). DNA of the CDR3: TGTGCCTGGAGTGTACTCGGGGAACCCCTCCACTTT. Its translation is CAWSVLGEPLHF. The full variable domain, its missing parts supplied by reference TRBV30 and TRBJ1-6, is SQTIHQWPATLVQPVGSPLSLECTVEGTSNPNLYWYRQAAGRGLQLLFYSVGIGQISSEVPQNLSASRPQDRQFILSSKKLLLSDSGFYLCAWSVLGEPLHFGNGTRLTVT.

The chain links TRBV7-9 to TRBJ1-1; 10 bases map to TRBD1. CDR1 and CDR2 (germline): SEHNR, FQNEAQ (reference sequence). Germline trimming cut 5 bases from V and 0 bases from J; bases unmatched to any gene: 6. The CDR3 spans 16 residues. This CDR3 is CASSEGQGLMNTEAFF. CDR3 bases: TGTGCCAGCAGCGAGGGACAGGGGTTGATGAACACTGAAGCTTTCTTT.

J is TRBJ2-7 and V is TRBV19, with D possibly TRBD2 on 5 matching bases. Germline V gives CDR1 LNHDA, CDR2 SQIVND (reference sequence). This CDR3 comprises 16 residues. V lost 3 bases, J lost 1 base, and 16 bases lay in between. CDR3 DNA: TGTGCCAGTAGTATGAGGGCCACAGTCAGTTCCTACGAGCAGTACTTC. This sequence encodes CASSMRATVSSYEQYF. Supplemented by reference TRBV19 and TRBJ2-7, the full variable domain reads DGGITQSPKYLFRKEGQNVTLSCEQNLNHDAMYWYRQDPGQGLRLIYYSQIVNDFQKGDIAEGYSVSREKKESFPLTVTSAQKNPTAFYLCASSMRATVSSYEQYFGPGTRLTVT.

The chain uses TRBV5-5 and TRBJ1-2; 10 bases fit TRBD1. From germline, CDR1 is SGHKS and CDR2 YYEKEE (reference sequence). The CDR3 totals 15 residues. J was trimmed by 6 bases and V by 0 bases; bases with no gene match: 5. CDR3 loop: CASSLGGQGRNGYTF. DNA of the CDR3: TGTGCCAGCAGCTTGGGGGGACAGGGGAGAAATGGCTACACCTTC. The whole variable domain, remainder taken from reference TRBV5-5 and TRBJ1-2, is DAGVTQSPTHLIKTRGQQVTLRCSPISGHKSVSWYQQVLGQGPQFIFQYYEKEERGRGNFPDRFSARQFPNYSSELNVNALLLGDSALYLCASSLGGQGRNGYTFGSGTRLTVV.

The chain employs TRBV7-9 and TRBJ2-7; perhaps TRBD1 as D (6 bases). The CDR3 is made up of 12 amino acids. Germline V gene data show CDR1 as SEHNR and CDR2 as FQNEAQ (reference sequence). V was cut by 5 bases and J by 3 bases, with 8 bases left in between. The CDR3 loop reads CASSPRGYEQYF. In DNA form, the CDR3 reads TGTGCCAGCAGCCCCAGGGGCTACGAGCAGTACTTC.

The gene calls are TRBV6-6 and TRBJ2-1; 7 bases map to TRBD1. J was trimmed by 3 bases and V by 5 bases; bases with no gene match: 1. Per germline, CDR1 MNHNY and CDR2 SVGAGI (reference sequence). The CDR3 length is 13 residues. The DNA for the CDR3 is TGTGCCAGCAGTAGGGACAGCTACAATGAGCAGTTCTTC. Translation: CASSRDSYNEQFF.